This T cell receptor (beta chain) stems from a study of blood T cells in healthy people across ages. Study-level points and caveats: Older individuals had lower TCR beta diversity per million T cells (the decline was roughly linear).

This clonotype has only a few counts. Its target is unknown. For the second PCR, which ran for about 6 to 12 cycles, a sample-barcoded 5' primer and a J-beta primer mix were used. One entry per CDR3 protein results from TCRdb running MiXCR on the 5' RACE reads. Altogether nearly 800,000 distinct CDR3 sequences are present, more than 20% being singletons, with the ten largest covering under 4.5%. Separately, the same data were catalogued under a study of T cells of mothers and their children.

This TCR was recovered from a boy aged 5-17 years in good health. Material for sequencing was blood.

The CDR3 nucleotides read TGCGCCAGCAGCTACGACAGGGAATCCTACGAGCAGTACTTC. Residues: CASSYDRESYEQYF. J is TRBJ2-7 and V is TRBV5-1, with 7 bases fitting TRBD1. This CDR3 spans 14 amino acids. Trimming removed 3 bases from V and 1 base from J; junction bases left unmatched: 4. The germline CDR1 and CDR2 sequences are SGHRS and YFSETQ.